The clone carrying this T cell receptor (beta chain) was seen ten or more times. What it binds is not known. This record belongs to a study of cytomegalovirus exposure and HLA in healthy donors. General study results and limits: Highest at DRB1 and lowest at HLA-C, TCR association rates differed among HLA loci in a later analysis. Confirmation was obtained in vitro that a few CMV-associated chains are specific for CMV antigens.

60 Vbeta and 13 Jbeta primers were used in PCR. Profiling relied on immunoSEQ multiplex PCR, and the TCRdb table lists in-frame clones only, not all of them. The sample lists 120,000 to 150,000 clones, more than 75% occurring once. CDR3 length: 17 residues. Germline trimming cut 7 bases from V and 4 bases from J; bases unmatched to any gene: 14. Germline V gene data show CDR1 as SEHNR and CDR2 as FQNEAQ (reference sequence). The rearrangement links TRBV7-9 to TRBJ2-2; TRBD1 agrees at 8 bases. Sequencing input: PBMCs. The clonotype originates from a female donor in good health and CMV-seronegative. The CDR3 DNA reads TGTGCCAGCAATCAGGGGGCCTCTGAAGTGGGCACCGGGGAGCTGTTTTTT. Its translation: CASNQGASEVGTGELFF.